The 14 T cell receptor beta chains below all came from one sample that was sequenced in a study of control samples from healthy donors and cancer patients (dated by TCRdb to about 2020). Library creation used the immunoSEQ multiplex PCR assay. This is the immuneACCESS table as TCRdb keeps it, with only in-frame sequences that have V and J called. A part of the clones is gone; compared with another copy, unresolved V genes explain less than half, and the rest is unexplained. Within this sample are almost 90,000 clones, with roughly 86% of them counted one time only. The ten largest clones add up to 20% to 25% of the sample. Sample: blood. The source is a man aged 25-45 years in good health.

The gene calls are TRBV5-1 and TRBJ1-1, with a possible D match to TRBD1 (6 bases). Trimming cost V 1 base and J 6 bases, with 10 bases left between them. The CDR3 has 13 residues. Germline V gene data show CDR1 as SGHRS and CDR2 as YFSETQ. CDR3 sequence reads: CASSLSGGPEAFF. CDR3 in DNA: TGCGCCAGCAGCTTGTCTGGGGGGCCTGAAGCTTTCTTT.

The chain employs TRBV7-8 and TRBJ1-3, with D perhaps TRBD1 (6 bases). V lost 0 bases and J 2 bases, leaving 14 bases between the germline ends. The CDR3 spans 17 residues. Germline loops: CDR1 SGHVS, CDR2 FQNEAQ. CDR3 nucleotides: TGTGCCAGCAGCTTAGCGCTACAGGGCAAAACTGGAAACACCATATATTTT. Its translation: CASSLALQGKTGNTIYF.

Here the CDR3 reads CASSFQRDTDTQYF. DNA for the CDR3: TGCGCCAGCAGCTTCCAGCGGGATACAGATACGCAGTATTTT. The chain couples TRBV5-1 to TRBJ2-3, with 7 bases fitting TRBD2. Losses at the gene ends were 2 bases for V and 3 bases for J; bases not matched to a gene: 3. The germline CDR1 and CDR2 sequences are SGHRS and YFSETQ. This CDR3 is built from 14 residues.

This clone turned up a few times. V usage is TRBV5-5 and J usage is TRBJ1-1, with TRBD1 as a possible D gene (6 bases). CDR3 length: 16 amino acids. Germline V gene lookup returns CDR1 SGHKS and CDR2 YYEKEE (reference sequence). Between the trimmed V and J ends, which lost 1 base and 3 bases, there was a span of 16 bases. CDR3 sequence reads: CASSLTGNGWDTEAFF. The DNA for the CDR3 is TGTGCCAGCAGCTTGACAGGGAACGGTTGGGACACTGAAGCTTTCTTT.

The chain combines TRBV3-1 (or the pseudogene TRBV3-2) with TRBJ2-7; D may be TRBD2 (6 bases). Trimming cost V 3 bases and J 0 bases, with 12 bases left between them. Germline CDR1 reads LGHDT; CDR2 reads YNNKEL (reference sequence). CDR3 size: 15 residues. The CDR3 loop reads CASSQDSGFSYEQYF. The CDR3 DNA is TGTGCCAGCAGCCAGGATAGCGGCTTCTCCTACGAGCAGTACTTC.

CDR3 nucleotides: TGCGCCAGCAGCTCTTGGACAGGGGGTTCGAACACTGAAGCTTTCTTT. This gives the protein CASSSWTGGSNTEAFF. The V and J genes are TRBV5-1 and TRBJ1-1; 10 bases align to TRBD1. V shed 3 bases and J 1 base; nucleotides not matched to a gene: 6. CDR1 is SGHRS, CDR2 YFSETQ, per germline. The CDR3 is 16 amino acids.

The gene calls are TRBV5-1 and TRBJ1-2; possibly TRBD1 for D (6 bases). V lost 7 bases and J 1 base, leaving 11 bases between the germline ends. This CDR3 comprises 13 residues. The germline gives CDR1 SGHRS, CDR2 YFSETQ. The CDR3 nucleotides are TGCGCCAGCCGAGACAGGAGTAACTATGGCTACACCTTC. Encoded protein: CASRDRSNYGYTF.

This rearrangement joins TRBV4-1 to TRBJ2-5; 9 bases agree with TRBD2. CDR1 is MGHRA, CDR2 YSYEKL, per germline. The V segment lost 4 bases and the J segment 0 bases; nucleotides outside the gene matches: 9. The CDR3 is 17 residues long. CDR3 sequence reads: CASSRWGSGGNQETQYF. The CDR3 coding sequence is TGCGCCAGCAGCCGTTGGGGGAGCGGGGGGAACCAAGAGACCCAGTACTTC.

The gene calls are TRBV4-1 and TRBJ1-1, with TRBD1 matching 8 bases. The CDR3 spans 13 residues. From germline, CDR1 is MGHRA and CDR2 YSYEKL. The V and J ends lost 10 bases and 1 base, in that order; junction bases with no gene match: 5. The CDR3: CATSTGANTEAFF. CDR3 DNA: TGCGCCACTTCGACAGGGGCGAACACTGAAGCTTTCTTT.

V gene TRBV5-5 combines with J gene TRBJ2-1, with D possibly being TRBD1 (6 bases). V was cut by 3 bases and J by 4 bases, with 17 bases left in between. Germline CDR1 is SGHKS and CDR2 is YYEKEE (reference sequence). The CDR3 is made up of 16 amino acids. CDR3 in amino acids: CASSWAPGTMYNEQFF. In nucleotides, the CDR3 is TGTGCCAGCAGCTGGGCCCCGGGGACAATGTACAATGAGCAGTTCTTC.

Only a few counts were recorded for this clone. CDR3 residues: CSVLLPGQLYGYTF. CDR3 in DNA: TGCAGCGTCCTCCTCCCGGGGCAACTCTATGGCTACACCTTC. V is TRBV29-1 and J is TRBJ1-2; D is possibly TRBD1 (5 bases). Deletions cut 6 bases from V and 4 bases from J, with 18 bases between. Looked up from germline, CDR1 is SQVTM and CDR2 is ANQGSEA. The CDR3 has 14 amino acids.

The rearrangement uses TRBV24-1 and TRBJ1-2; tentative D call: TRBD1 (5 bases). Germline V CDR1 and CDR2: KGHDR, SFDVKD. The ends were cut back, 10 bases at V and 4 bases at J, with 21 bases in the middle. CDR3 length: 15 residues. CDR3 in amino acids: CATPEWGVKGYGYTF. Here the CDR3 DNA reads TGTGCCACGCCGGAATGGGGGGTGAAAGGCTATGGCTACACCTTC.

A word on this clone: Within the sample, other DNA sequences also encode this same CDR3. This chain joins TRBV3-1 (or the pseudogene TRBV3-2) and TRBJ1-5; D call uncertain. CDR1 and CDR2 (germline): LGHDT, YNNKEL (reference sequence). The CDR3 runs 13 residues. Trimming took 0 bases from V and 5 from J, leaving 5 bases between them. In nucleotides, the CDR3 is TGTGCCAGCAGCCAAGATCGGGATCAGCCCCAGCATTTT. Amino acids: CASSQDRDQPQHF.

The genes are TRBV18 and TRBJ1-4; D ambiguous. This CDR3 region has 14 residues. Looked up from germline, CDR1 is KGHSH and CDR2 is LQKENI. V was pared by 5 bases and J by 0 bases, with 7 bases between. CDR3 in amino acids: CASSEGPTNEKLFF. DNA for the CDR3: TGTGCCAGCTCAGAGGGCCCAACTAATGAAAAACTGTTTTTT.